This T cell receptor (beta chain) was sequenced for a study of blood T cell repertoires in COVID-19. The CDR3 spans 16 residues. The ends lost 5 bases at V and 7 bases at J; junction bases unmatched: 12. Germline-derived CDR1 and CDR2 are SGHAT and FQNNGV. Authors' analysis steps: The assay estimated nucleated cells by amplifying reference gene primers. Assay: immunoSEQ multiplex PCR; the TCRdb copy retains only in-frame clones and omits some. From that table come the V and J calls and clone size; the DNA was used to work out D and trimming. The sample carries 220,000 or so clones, 82% recorded once. Material: peripheral blood. The chain combines TRBV11-2 with TRBJ2-1, with 9 bases that match TRBD2. The sequence came from a woman of 80 years or more with acute or convalescent COVID-19. Here the CDR3 reads CASSIRSSGSWNEQFF. The CDR3 DNA sequence: TGTGCCAGCAGCATTAGGAGTAGCGGGAGTTGGAATGAGCAGTTCTTC.